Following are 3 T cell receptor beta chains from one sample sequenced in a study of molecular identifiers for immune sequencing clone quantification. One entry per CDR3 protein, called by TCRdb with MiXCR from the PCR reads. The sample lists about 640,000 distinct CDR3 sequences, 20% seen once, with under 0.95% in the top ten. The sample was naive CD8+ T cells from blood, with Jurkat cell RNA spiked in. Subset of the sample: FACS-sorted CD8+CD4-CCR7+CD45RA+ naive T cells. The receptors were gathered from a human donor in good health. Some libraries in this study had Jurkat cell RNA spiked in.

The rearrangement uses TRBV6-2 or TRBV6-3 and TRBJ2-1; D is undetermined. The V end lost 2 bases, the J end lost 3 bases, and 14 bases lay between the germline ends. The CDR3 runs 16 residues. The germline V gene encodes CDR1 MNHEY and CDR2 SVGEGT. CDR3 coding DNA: TGTGCCAGCAGTTACCCCCCTTCGAGGTACTACAATGAGCAGTTCTTC. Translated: CASSYPPSRYYNEQFF.

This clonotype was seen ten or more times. DNA for the CDR3: TGCGCCAGCAGCCAAGTTATGGGACAGAAGCACACTGAAGCTTTCTTT. It encodes CASSQVMGQKHTEAFF. The chain employs TRBV4-3 and TRBJ1-1; 7 bases fit TRBD1. The CDR3 loop spans 16 amino acids. Germline V gene data show CDR1 as LGHNA and CDR2 as YSLEER. With V trimmed by 1 base and J by 3 bases, 8 bases remained unmatched.

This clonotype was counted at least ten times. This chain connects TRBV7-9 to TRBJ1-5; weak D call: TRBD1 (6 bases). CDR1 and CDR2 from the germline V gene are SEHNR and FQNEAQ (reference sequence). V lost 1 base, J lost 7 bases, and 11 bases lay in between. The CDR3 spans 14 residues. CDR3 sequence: CASSLGSGTQPQHF. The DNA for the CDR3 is TGTGCCAGCAGCTTAGGTTCAGGGACACAGCCCCAGCATTTT.